What follows are 32 T cell receptor beta chains derived from one specimen sequenced in a study of human T cells and chemical hapten exposure. Each CDR3 protein gets one entry after TCRdb re-called the RACE reads with MiXCR. The sample yields roughly 380,000 distinct CDR3 sequences, approximately 5.1% seen once. As for time point: pre-sensitization, week 0. Treatment of the sample: therapeutic diphenylcyclopropenone sensitization with weekly scalp DPC. The sample consisted of whole blood, taken in connection with sensitization to the hapten diphenylcyclopropenone (DPC). The receptors derive from a woman aged 45-65 years with alopecia areata. Some clones in this sample may be carry-over from other donors' samples.

This clonotype was found many times. The chain couples TRBV11-2 to TRBJ2-1; 13 bases fit TRBD2. CDR3 length: 13 amino acids. V dropped 6 bases and J dropped 10; count of bases not matched to a gene: 3. Germline V lookup: CDR1 SGHAT, CDR2 FQNNGV. The CDR3 region has the DNA TGTGCCAGCAGTTTGGGACTAGCGGGAGAGCAGTTCTTC. Translating it yields CASSLGLAGEQFF.

As concerns this clonotype: Given a much more abundant clone one base away, this may be a read error. The conserved closing phenylalanine or tryptophan is absent in this CDR3, likely reflecting a read error. This chain links TRBV2 with TRBJ2-7; D is ambiguous. CDR1 is SNHLY, CDR2 FYNNEI, per germline. This CDR3 has 11 residues. V shed 6 bases and J shed 5 bases, with 8 bases lying between them. In nucleotides, the CDR3 is TGTGCCAGCAGGTGGAGCAACGAGCAGTACTAC. Translation: CASRWSNEQYY.

V and J are TRBV20-1 and TRBJ2-3; D unresolved. Germline loops: CDR1 DFQATT, CDR2 SNEGSKA (reference sequence). The CDR3 extends over 14 amino acids. V was cut by 3 bases and J by 3 bases, with 13 bases left in between. CDR3 region: CSASRSSRTDTQYF. CDR3 in DNA: TGCAGTGCTAGTCGGTCCAGCCGAACAGATACGCAGTATTTT.

This clonotype turned up a few times. The rearrangement joins TRBV7-8 to TRBJ2-2, with D possibly called TRBD1 or TRBD2 (5 bases each). Germline-derived CDR1 and CDR2 are SGHVS and FQNEAQ. The length of the CDR3 is 22 residues. V shed 0 bases and J shed 7 bases, with 33 bases lying between them. The CDR3 region has the DNA TGTGCCAGCAGCTTAGCGGGGGATGGGTCAAAGGGTCGTCCATTATTAAGCGGGGAGCTGTTTTTT. The encoded protein is CASSLAGDGSKGRPLLSGELFF.

In this sample, this clonotype turned up many times. This chain links TRBV2 with TRBJ2-3; 9 bases are shared with TRBD2. The CDR3 covers 14 residues. Germline trimming cut 8 bases from V and 6 bases from J; bases unmatched to any gene: 9. Looked up from germline, CDR1 is SNHLY and CDR2 is FYNNEI. DNA for the CDR3: TGTGCCAGCCGGAACGGGCTAGCGGGGGATACGCAGTATTTT. This codes for CASRNGLAGDTQYF.

With regard to this clonotype: This could be a read error, since a much larger clone is one nucleotide away. This chain links TRBV5-5 with TRBJ2-6, with 8 positions matching TRBD2. The CDR3 extends over 17 amino acids. Germline-derived CDR1 and CDR2 are SGHKS and YYEKEE (reference sequence). The V gene end was trimmed by 5 bases and the J gene end by 0 bases; junction bases not matched to a gene: 7. The CDR3 DNA sequence: TGTGCCAGCAGTCAGACTAGCGTGACCTCTGGGGCCAACGTCCTGACTTTC. It translates to CASSQTSVTSGANVLTF.

There are a few counts of this clonotype. The chain recombines TRBV4-3 with TRBJ2-3, with TRBD1 matching over 9 bases. Germline V gene data show CDR1 as LGHNA and CDR2 as YSLEER. V was clipped by 3 bases and J by 6 bases; unmatched bases: 4. The CDR3 length is 14 residues. This CDR3 reads CASSQYRGLDTQYF. In DNA, the CDR3 is TGCGCCAGCAGCCAGTACAGGGGGCTGGATACGCAGTATTTT.

This clonotype has ten or more counts. The chain carries TRBV29-1 and TRBJ1-2; no reliable D call. The length of the CDR3 is 12 residues. The V gene's germline CDR1 is SQVTM and CDR2 ANQGSEA. V lost 4 bases to trimming and J lost 4 bases, with 10 bases between them. DNA for the CDR3: TGCAGCGTTGTAGGAACAGTCTATGGCTACACCTTC. Amino acids: CSVVGTVYGYTF.

The chain employs TRBV3-1 and TRBJ2-1, with 8 nucleotides matching TRBD1. This CDR3 is 15 amino acids long. The V segment lost 3 bases and the J segment 7 bases; nucleotides outside the gene matches: 8. CDR1 LGHDT and CDR2 YNNKEL come from the germline V gene (reference sequence). Here the CDR3 reads CASSQRRTGMNEQFF. CDR3 in DNA: TGTGCCAGCAGCCAGAGAAGGACAGGGATGAATGAGCAGTTCTTC.

This clonotype occurred many times. V usage is TRBV12-5 and J usage is TRBJ2-1; 11 nucleotides align to TRBD2. Per the germline V gene, CDR1 is LGHNT and CDR2 is FRNRAP. Trimming removed 5 bases from V and 7 bases from J; junction bases left unmatched: 7. CDR3 length: 15 amino acids. As DNA, the CDR3 is TGTGCTAGTGGTCTTTCTAGCGGGAGGATAAATGAGCAGTTCTTC. It specifies CASGLSSGRINEQFF.

This clonotype was seen repeatedly, ten times or more. The rearrangement joins TRBV29-1 to TRBJ2-3; 8 bases are shared with TRBD2. J was trimmed by 6 bases and V by 2 bases; bases with no gene match: 7. Germline assignment: CDR1 SQVTM and CDR2 ANQGSEA. The CDR3 contains 14 residues. The CDR3 spells CSVELAGGGDTQYF. The DNA for the CDR3 is TGCAGCGTTGAATTGGCGGGAGGAGGGGATACGCAGTATTTT.

This chain uses TRBV11-2 with TRBJ2-1, with D possibly called TRBD1 or TRBD2 (5 bases each). Trimming pared 8 bases from V and 4 bases from J, leaving 21 bases between. This CDR3 is 16 amino acids long. Germline CDR1 SGHAT, CDR2 FQNNGV. The CDR3 loop is CASSSSPSGRYNEQFF. The CDR3 DNA sequence: TGTGCCAGCTCCTCCTCCCCTTCGGGGCGGTACAATGAGCAGTTCTTC.

There are a few counts of this clonotype. The chain recombines TRBV6-4 with TRBJ1-6, with unresolved D. This CDR3 spans 13 amino acids. V lost 3 bases to trimming and J lost 9 bases, with 9 bases between them. Germline CDR1 reads MRHNA; CDR2 reads SNTAGT. CDR3 sequence reads: CASSEGLGSPLHF. In nucleotides, the CDR3 is TGTGCCAGCAGTGAGGGATTGGGTTCACCCCTCCACTTT.

This clonotype appeared many times. The genes are TRBV20-1 and TRBJ1-3, with a tentative D call TRBD1 (5 bases). Germline loops: CDR1 DFQATT, CDR2 SNEGSKA (reference sequence). V was clipped by 7 bases and J by 0 bases, with 10 bases between them. The CDR3 sequence is 13 residues long. In DNA, the CDR3 is TGCAGTGTATGGGGGGGCTCTGGAAACACCATATATTTT. The encoded protein is CSVWGGSGNTIYF.

Only a few counts were recorded for this clonotype. J is TRBJ1-4 and V is TRBV6-6; D uncertain. The CDR3 extends over 11 amino acids. Looked up from germline, CDR1 is MNHNY and CDR2 is SVGAGI (reference sequence). V was clipped by 5 bases and J by 7 bases, with 5 bases between them. The CDR3 sequence is CASSPREKLFF. Written as DNA, the CDR3 is TGTGCCAGCAGTCCCCGTGAAAAACTGTTTTTT.

This clonotype was counted at least ten times. This chain joins TRBV12-3 or TRBV12-4 and TRBJ1-1; D is uncertain. The CDR3 is 13 amino acids. The V and J ends lost 5 bases and 5 bases respectively, with 12 bases between them. In DNA form, the CDR3 reads TGTGCCAGCAGTGAGGCGGTTTTTACTGAAGCTTTCTTT. It encodes CASSEAVFTEAFF.

The J gene is TRBJ2-1, the V gene TRBV12-3 or TRBV12-4; tentatively, D is TRBD2 (6 bases). The V and J ends lost 0 bases and 6 bases respectively, with 15 bases between them. The CDR3 length is 16 residues. The CDR3 DNA follows: TGTGCCAGCAGTTTAGCCGGGAGCGGAATTTTCAATGAGCAGTTCTTC. Translating it yields CASSLAGSGIFNEQFF.

This clonotype showed up many times. The genes are TRBV7-9 and TRBJ2-1, with 12 bases fitting TRBD2. CDR1 is SEHNR, CDR2 FQNEAQ, per germline (reference sequence). The ends lost 4 bases at V and 9 bases at J; junction bases unmatched: 16. This CDR3 spans 18 amino acids. CDR3 DNA sequence: TGTGCCAGCAGCTCACAATTCAAGACTAGCGGGAGAACGGGTGAGCAGTTCTTC. It yields the protein CASSSQFKTSGRTGEQFF.

This clonotype was recorded many times. V and J are TRBV7-2 and TRBJ2-3; no clear D. Trimming shortened V by 1 base and J by 2 bases, and 4 bases separated the two germline ends. The CDR3 contains 13 residues. Germline loops: CDR1 SGHTA, CDR2 FQGNSA. The CDR3 region is CASSLDVTDTQYF. The CDR3 DNA reads TGTGCCAGCAGCTTAGACGTCACAGATACGCAGTATTTT.

The V gene is TRBV6-6, the J gene TRBJ1-1; maybe TRBD1 (5 bases). With 0 bases removed from V and 2 bases from J, the gap between germline ends came to 19 bases. CDR3 length: 18 amino acids. Germline V lookup: CDR1 MNHNY, CDR2 SVGAGI (reference sequence). The CDR3 protein is CASSYSIGGRVSNTEAFF. CDR3 DNA sequence: TGTGCCAGCAGTTACTCGATTGGGGGAAGGGTAAGCAACACTGAAGCTTTCTTT.

This clonotype has at least ten counts. The chain has TRBV29-1 and TRBJ2-4; the D gene is possibly TRBD2 (6 bases). V was trimmed by 5 bases and J by 6 bases, leaving 14 bases between them. This CDR3 comprises 13 residues. In germline, CDR1 is SQVTM, CDR2 ANQGSEA. The CDR3 spells CSVIALGGNIQYF. CDR3 coding DNA: TGCAGCGTTATAGCGTTGGGAGGAAACATTCAGTACTTC.

The genes are TRBV7-8 and TRBJ2-1, with D perhaps given as TRBD1 or TRBD2 (5 bases each). From germline, CDR1 is SGHVS and CDR2 FQNEAQ. The CDR3 loop spans 14 amino acids. V was cut by 5 bases and J by 4 bases, with 12 bases left in between. CDR3 amino acids: CASSQEWGYNEQFF. The CDR3, as DNA: TGTGCCAGCAGCCAAGAATGGGGGTACAATGAGCAGTTCTTC. Using reference TRBV7-8 and TRBJ2-1 for the parts outside the CDR3, the full variable domain is GAGVSQSPRYKVAKRGQDVALRCDPISGHVSLFWYQQALGQGPEFLTYFQNEAQLDKSGLPSDRFFAERPEGSVSTLKIQRTQQEDSAVYLCASSQEWGYNEQFFGPGTRLTVL.

This clonotype was counted between two and nine times. The chain joins TRBV5-4 to TRBJ2-5, with a tentative D call TRBD2 (7 bases). The CDR3 consists of 15 residues. The V and J ends lost 4 bases and 1 base respectively, with 14 bases between them. The germline CDR1 and CDR2 sequences are SGHNT and YYREEE (reference sequence). Written as DNA, the CDR3 is TGTGCCAGCAGCCCAAGGGGGGGGGCCCAAGAGACCCAGTACTTC. Translating gives CASSPRGGAQETQYF.

This clonotype has a count of ten or more. The chain uses TRBV7-2 and TRBJ1-2; the match to TRBD1 covers 12 bases. Germline V lookup: CDR1 SGHTA, CDR2 FQGNSA. The CDR3 totals 16 residues. The V gene end was trimmed by 5 bases and the J gene end by 4 bases; junction bases not matched to a gene: 8. CDR3 loop: CASSPGTGGEGYGYTF. DNA for the CDR3: TGTGCCAGCAGCCCTGGGACAGGGGGCGAGGGCTATGGCTACACCTTC.

This clonotype was found many times. The chain combines TRBV6-5 with TRBJ1-1, with 9 bases lining up with TRBD1. The germline V gene has CDR1 MNHEY and CDR2 SVGAGI. V dropped 7 bases and J dropped 4; count of bases not matched to a gene: 7. This CDR3 is 14 amino acids long. The CDR3 nucleotides read TGTGCCAGCAAAAAGGGGACAGGGATCACTGAAGCTTTCTTT. It codes for CASKKGTGITEAFF.

V gene TRBV6-6 combines with J gene TRBJ2-7; the match to TRBD1 covers 7 bases. Germline CDR1 and CDR2: MNHNY and SVGAGI (reference sequence). The CDR3 has 16 residues. Losses at the gene ends were 4 bases for V and 6 bases for J; bases not matched to a gene: 15. The CDR3 region has the DNA TGTGCCAGCAGTTCTACCCGACAGGGAATCCTCTCCGAGCAGTACTTC. Encoded protein: CASSSTRQGILSEQYF.

This chain connects TRBV4-3 to TRBJ2-6, with D tentatively TRBD2 (7 bases). The length of the CDR3 is 15 residues. V gave up 2 bases and J gave up 11 bases, with 16 bases separating them. The germline V gene encodes CDR1 LGHNA and CDR2 YSLEER. The CDR3 loop reads CASSQSNREGDVLTF. As DNA, the CDR3 is TGCGCCAGCAGCCAATCCAACAGGGAGGGCGACGTCCTGACTTTC.

This clonotype was observed many times. This chain joins TRBV6-5 and TRBJ2-7, with D tentatively TRBD1 (6 bases). The CDR3 covers 13 residues. With 2 bases removed from V and 6 bases from J, the gap between germline ends came to 11 bases. Germline V gives CDR1 MNHEY, CDR2 SVGAGI. The CDR3 here is CASSYRTESEQYF. DNA for the CDR3: TGTGCCAGCAGTTACAGGACAGAGAGCGAGCAGTACTTC.

This clonotype was recorded at least ten times. The CDR3 is CASSKDGTGGAKSYEQYF. The CDR3 DNA follows: TGTGCCAGCAGCAAAGACGGGACAGGGGGCGCGAAGTCCTACGAGCAGTACTTC. V gene TRBV21-1 combines with J gene TRBJ2-7; the DNA was not compared with TRBD1, the D call given in the table. TRBV21-1 is recorded as a pseudogene. This CDR3 is 18 amino acids long.

This clonotype was seen at least ten times. V gene TRBV29-1 combines with J gene TRBJ1-1; no reliable D call. V was trimmed by 3 bases and J by 7 bases, leaving 15 bases between them. The CDR3 extends over 13 amino acids. Germline assignment: CDR1 SQVTM and CDR2 ANQGSEA. The DNA for the CDR3 is TGCAGCGTTGAGGGAACTGACCTTCTTGAAGCTTTCTTT. It yields the protein CSVEGTDLLEAFF. Combining the CDR3 with reference TRBV29-1 and TRBJ1-1 gives the whole variable domain SAVISQKPSRDICQRGTSLTIQCQVDSQVTMMFWYRQQPGQSLTLIATANQGSEATYESGFVIDKFPISRPNLTFSTLTVSNMSPEDSSIYLCSVEGTDLLEAFFGQGTRLTVV.

This clonotype turned up a few times. The V call is TRBV28, the J call TRBJ2-7; possible D gene TRBD2, 6 bases. Trimming took 5 bases from V and 0 from J, leaving 17 bases between them. Germline CDR1 is MDHEN and CDR2 is SYDVKM. CDR3 length: 16 residues. This chain's CDR3 is CASSPLLAYSSYEQYF. Written as DNA, the CDR3 is TGTGCCAGCAGTCCGTTGCTAGCGTACTCCTCCTACGAGCAGTACTTC.

The V and J genes are TRBV5-5 and TRBJ1-5; TRBD1 matches 8 bases. Losses at the gene ends were 3 bases for V and 4 bases for J; bases not matched to a gene: 9. Per the germline V gene, CDR1 is SGHKS and CDR2 is YYEKEE (reference sequence). This CDR3 is 16 amino acids long. This chain's CDR3 is CASSSFTGGINQPQHF. CDR3 in DNA: TGTGCCAGCAGCTCCTTTACAGGGGGGATAAATCAGCCCCAGCATTTT.